These 26 T cell receptor beta chains share one sample of origin, sequenced in a study of beta chain features in type 1 diabetes. Study-level findings and limits: Shorter TCRB CDR3s, moderately but significantly so, marked every one of the four CD4+ subsets in Type 1 diabetes patients.

TCRB transcripts that were expressed got sequenced, as all of the isolated RNA had been reverse transcribed. The data were produced by immunoSEQ multiplex PCR, yet TCRdb's version contains in-frame clones alone and is incomplete. The table lists around 97,000 clones, under 30% of them singletons. Antigen specificity for these receptors is unknown. Input material: central memory CD4+ T cells from blood. These TCRs come from a woman between 18 and 30 years old with type 1 diabetes.

This clone was picked up a small number of times. The CDR3 nucleotides read TGCGCCAGCAGCTTGGATGGGACAGGGTATAGGAGCTATGGCTACACCTTC. Translation gives CASSLDGTGYRSYGYTF. The rearrangement uses TRBV5-1 and TRBJ1-2; 9 nucleotides line up with TRBD1. The CDR3 has 17 amino acids. V was clipped by 0 bases and J by 4 bases; unmatched bases: 10. The V gene's germline CDR1 is SGHRS and CDR2 YFSETQ.

In this sample, this clone turned up a few times. The same CDR3 can be traced to other DNA sequences in this sample. This sequence joins TRBV19 and TRBJ2-1; 7 bases are shared with TRBD2. The CDR3 consists of 13 residues. CDR1 is LNHDA and CDR2 is SQIVND in the germline V gene (reference sequence). J gave up 3 bases and V 5 bases, and 1 base lay outside the gene matches. DNA for the CDR3: TGTGCCAGTAGTGGGAGGGGCTACAATGAGCAGTTCTTC. This translates into CASSGRGYNEQFF. The variable domain in full, with the rest retrieved from reference TRBV19 and TRBJ2-1, is DGGITQSPKYLFRKEGQNVTLSCEQNLNHDAMYWYRQDPGQGLRLIYYSQIVNDFQKGDIAEGYSVSREKKESFPLTVTSAQKNPTAFYLCASSGRGYNEQFFGPGTRLTVL.

The rearrangement uses TRBV5-1 and TRBJ1-5; tentatively, D is TRBD1 (6 bases). V dropped 1 base and J dropped 2 bases, with 10 bases sitting between them. The CDR3 is 15 amino acids. Germline assignment: CDR1 SGHRS and CDR2 YFSETQ. CDR3 nucleotides: TGCGCCAGCAGCTTGATAGGGGGGGGCAATCAGCCCCAGCATTTT. Translation: CASSLIGGGNQPQHF.

This clone came up a few times. This chain joins TRBV18 and TRBJ2-2; D remains unclear. The CDR3 loop spans 15 amino acids. Trimming shortened V by 3 bases and J by 6 bases, and 14 bases separated the two germline ends. The germline V gene has CDR1 KGHSH and CDR2 LQKENI. The CDR3 reads CASSPTVLWAGELFF. DNA for the CDR3: TGTGCCAGCTCACCTACAGTTTTGTGGGCCGGGGAGCTGTTTTTT. The full variable domain, completed using reference TRBV18 and TRBJ2-2, is NAGVMQNPRHLVRRRGQEARLRCSPMKGHSHVYWYRQLPEEGLKFMVYLQKENIIDESGMPKERFSAEFPKEGPSILRIQQVVRGDSAAYFCASSPTVLWAGELFFGEGSRLTVL.

The chain links TRBV30 to TRBJ1-4; the D gene is possibly TRBD1 (6 bases). Looked up from germline, CDR1 is GTSNPN and CDR2 is SVGIG (reference sequence). Deletions cut 5 bases from V and 1 base from J, with 14 bases between. The CDR3 is made up of 15 amino acids. CDR3 region: CAWGLGGLTNEKLFF. For the CDR3, the DNA is TGTGCCTGGGGTCTCGGGGGGCTAACTAATGAAAAACTGTTTTTT. The full variable domain, with the rest looked up from reference TRBV30 and TRBJ1-4, is SQTIHQWPATLVQPVGSPLSLECTVEGTSNPNLYWYRQAAGRGLQLLFYSVGIGQISSEVPQNLSASRPQDRQFILSSKKLLLSDSGFYLCAWGLGGLTNEKLFFGSGTQLSVL.

This clone was picked up one time. CDR3 nucleotide sequence: TGTGCCAGCAGACAGGGACACCTGAACACCGGGGAGCTGTTTTTT. This gives the protein CASRQGHLNTGELFF. J is TRBJ2-2 and V is TRBV9, with D tentatively TRBD1 (6 bases). V lost 5 bases and J lost 1, with 12 bases in between. The germline V gene encodes CDR1 SGDLS and CDR2 YYNGEE. The CDR3 runs 15 residues.

This clone was seen more than once but under ten times. V and J are TRBV10-3 and TRBJ2-7; 10 nucleotides agree with TRBD2. V lost 3 bases, J lost 2 bases, and 4 bases stayed unmatched. Germline V CDR1 and CDR2: ENHRY, SYGVKD. The CDR3 loop spans 15 amino acids. CDR3 DNA: TGTGCCATCAGTGATGGCCTAGCGGGAGCCTACGAGCAGTACTTC. Translated: CAISDGLAGAYEQYF.

There are a few counts of this clone. The chain uses TRBV27 and TRBJ2-7, with a possible D match to TRBD1 (6 bases). V lost 5 bases, J lost 1 base, and 9 bases lay in between. CDR3 length: 13 residues. CDR1 is MNHEY, CDR2 SMNVEV, per germline (reference sequence). This CDR3 reads CASSPDRSYEQYF. The DNA of the CDR3 is TGTGCCAGCAGTCCGGACAGATCCTACGAGCAGTACTTC.

The chain employs TRBV5-1 and TRBJ2-7; D gene uncertain. CDR1 SGHRS and CDR2 YFSETQ come from the germline V gene. This CDR3 comprises 13 residues. The V and J ends lost 0 bases and 3 bases respectively, with 7 bases between them. CDR3 sequence: CASSLDRVYEQYV. The CDR3 DNA sequence: TGCGCCAGCAGCTTGGACCGGGTCTACGAGCAGTACGTC.

This clone was seen a handful of times. The chain has TRBV5-1 and TRBJ2-3, with TRBD2 matching over 10 bases. Germline CDR1 and CDR2: SGHRS and YFSETQ. There are 15 residues in the CDR3. V shed 2 bases and J 2 bases; nucleotides not matched to a gene: 2. The CDR3 nucleotides read TGCGCCAGCAGCTTTCTAGCGGGAGTCACAGATACGCAGTATTTT. Residues: CASSFLAGVTDTQYF.

The chain has TRBV7-9 and TRBJ2-3, with a possible D match to TRBD1 (6 bases). Germline V gives CDR1 SEHNR, CDR2 FQNEAQ (reference sequence). The CDR3 is 13 residues long. Trimming took 3 bases from V and 15 from J, leaving 19 bases between them. DNA for the CDR3: TGTGCCAGCAGCTTTGGTGACAGGCTAGGGAAATATTTT. It codes for CASSFGDRLGKYF. The whole variable domain, filled in from reference TRBV7-9 and TRBJ2-3, reads DTGVSQNPRHKITKRGQNVTFRCDPISEHNRLYWYRQTLGQGPEFLTYFQNEAQLEKSRLLSDRFSAERPKGSFSTLEIQRTEQGDSAMYLCASSFGDRLGKYFGPGTRLTVL.

The count of this clone is one. DNA of the CDR3: TGTGCCAGCAGCTTAAACGCCAGGCAAGAGACCCAGTACTTC. It codes for CASSLNARQETQYF. The chain employs TRBV7-3 and TRBJ2-5; no clear D gene. CDR1 SGHTA and CDR2 FQGTGA come from the germline V gene. The V and J ends lost 1 base and 2 bases respectively, with 8 bases between them. There are 14 residues in the CDR3.

The V call is TRBV19, the J call TRBJ1-1, with D maybe TRBD1 (6 bases). Germline CDR1 reads LNHDA; CDR2 reads SQIVND (reference sequence). There are 15 residues in the CDR3. Trimming left V 5 bases short and J 5 bases short, with 18 bases between. CDR3 sequence reads: CASSPPTGMGTEAFF. CDR3 sequence (DNA): TGTGCCAGTAGTCCACCCACAGGGATGGGTACTGAAGCTTTCTTT. The full variable domain, with the rest looked up from reference TRBV19 and TRBJ1-1, is DGGITQSPKYLFRKEGQNVTLSCEQNLNHDAMYWYRQDPGQGLRLIYYSQIVNDFQKGDIAEGYSVSREKKESFPLTVTSAQKNPTAFYLCASSPPTGMGTEAFFGQGTRLTVV.

This clone was seen only a few times. The chain uses TRBV21-1 and TRBJ2-2; the D call in the table, TRBD1, was not verified against the DNA. TRBV21-1 is a documented pseudogene. This CDR3 is 13 amino acids long. Written as DNA, the CDR3 is TGTGCCAGGGGGACAGGGAACACCGGGGAGCTGTTTTTT. Protein: CARGTGNTGELFF.

This clone was detected only a few times. This sample includes further DNA sequences coding for the same CDR3. The genes are TRBV29-1 and TRBJ2-1; 12 bases agree with TRBD2. This CDR3 is 15 amino acids long. Looked up from germline, CDR1 is SQVTM and CDR2 is ANQGSEA. The ends lost 3 bases at V and 5 bases at J; junction bases unmatched: 5. This CDR3 is CSVEGTSGRNNEQFF. CDR3 nucleotide sequence: TGCAGCGTTGAGGGGACTAGCGGGCGTAACAATGAGCAGTTCTTC.

This clone was counted a single time. The V and J genes are TRBV6-5 and TRBJ1-2; 7 nucleotides align to TRBD1. Unmatched junction bases numbered 12, after V lost 2 bases and J lost 6 bases. This CDR3 spans 16 amino acids. From germline, CDR1 is MNHEY and CDR2 SVGAGI. The CDR3 region has the DNA TGTGCCAGCAGTTACAGCAAAAAGGACAGGATACATGGCTACACCTTC. Its translation is CASSYSKKDRIHGYTF.

This clone showed up just a few times. V is TRBV30 and J is TRBJ1-1; 10 bases align to TRBD1. CDR1 is GTSNPN, CDR2 SVGIG, per germline (reference sequence). The CDR3 length is 15 residues. The junction had 7 bases not matched to a gene; V was cut back by 0 bases and J by 6 bases. The DNA for the CDR3 is TGTGCCTGGAGTGTCGACAGGGGGCGAAGCCCTGAAGCTTTCTTT. This translates into CAWSVDRGRSPEAFF.

The rearrangement uses TRBV27 and TRBJ2-7; the match to TRBD2 covers 9 bases. CDR1 MNHEY and CDR2 SMNVEV come from the germline V gene (reference sequence). V lost 2 bases and J lost 2; bases outside the gene matches: 1. CDR3 length: 14 residues. The CDR3 is CASSLGGRAYEQYF. The CDR3 bases are TGTGCCAGCAGTTTAGGCGGGAGGGCCTACGAGCAGTACTTC.

This clone was observed a handful of times. The rearrangement links TRBV28 to TRBJ2-4, with D maybe TRBD2 (5 bases). The germline V and J ends were trimmed by 2 bases and 6 bases, with 8 bases remaining between them. Germline V lookup: CDR1 MDHEN, CDR2 SYDVKM. The CDR3 extends over 13 amino acids. The CDR3 is CASSLEGINIQYF. The CDR3 DNA follows: TGTGCCAGCAGTTTAGAGGGAATAAACATTCAGTACTTC.

This clone was seen at least ten times. The chain carries TRBV29-1 and TRBJ2-2, with TRBD2 identical over 11 bases. The CDR3 consists of 16 residues. Trimming removed 4 bases from V and 6 bases from J; junction bases left unmatched: 10. CDR1 SQVTM and CDR2 ANQGSEA come from the germline V gene. The CDR3, as DNA: TGCAGCGTTGCAACCTCACTAGCGGGAGAACCCGGGGAGCTGTTTTTT. Residues: CSVATSLAGEPGELFF.

This clone was recorded a few times. CDR3 residues: CASSVGPRAAFF. Written as DNA, the CDR3 is TGTGCCAGCAGCGTCGGACCGCGGGCAGCTTTCTTT. The V gene is TRBV5-4, the J gene TRBJ1-1, with D unresolved. In germline, CDR1 is SGHNT, CDR2 YYREEE (reference sequence). The CDR3 contains 12 residues. Trimming shortened V by 4 bases and J by 10 bases, and 14 bases separated the two germline ends.

This chain links TRBV18 with TRBJ1-1, with unresolved D. Trimming pared 3 bases from V and 1 base from J, leaving 9 bases between. Germline loops: CDR1 KGHSH, CDR2 LQKENI. The CDR3 consists of 14 residues. The CDR3 loop is CASSPLVSNTEAFF. The CDR3, as DNA: TGTGCCAGCTCACCCCTCGTGTCGAACACTGAAGCTTTCTTT. Combining the CDR3 with reference TRBV18 and TRBJ1-1 gives the whole variable domain NAGVMQNPRHLVRRRGQEARLRCSPMKGHSHVYWYRQLPEEGLKFMVYLQKENIIDESGMPKERFSAEFPKEGPSILRIQQVVRGDSAAYFCASSPLVSNTEAFFGQGTRLTVV.

V is TRBV19 and J is TRBJ2-3; TRBD2 matches at 8 bases. The J segment lost 4 bases and the V segment lost 4 bases, leaving 4 bases of the junction unmatched. The CDR3 spans 14 residues. The germline V gene encodes CDR1 LNHDA and CDR2 SQIVND (reference sequence). Written as DNA, the CDR3 is TGTGCCAGTAGTAAAGCGGGAGTACCAGATACGCAGTATTTT. Translation gives CASSKAGVPDTQYF. The full variable domain, rest sourced from reference TRBV19 and TRBJ2-3, is DGGITQSPKYLFRKEGQNVTLSCEQNLNHDAMYWYRQDPGQGLRLIYYSQIVNDFQKGDIAEGYSVSREKKESFPLTVTSAQKNPTAFYLCASSKAGVPDTQYFGPGTRLTVL.

This clone has a handful of counts. The chain employs TRBV7-2 and TRBJ2-5; tentatively, D is TRBD2 (6 bases). The J call could be wrong; TRBJ2-7 is a better fit for the DNA end. The germline V gene encodes CDR1 SGHTA and CDR2 FQGNSA. The CDR3 loop spans 15 amino acids. CDR3 sequence (DNA): TGTGCCAGCAGCTTAGCAGAAGGAGGGGCCTACGAGCAGTACTTC. This translates into CASSLAEGGAYEQYF.

The chain combines TRBV5-1 with TRBJ1-2; no definite D call. This CDR3 has 13 residues. Germline CDR1 is SGHRS and CDR2 is YFSETQ. V lost 0 bases to trimming and J lost 3 bases, with 6 bases between them. The CDR3 sequence: CASSLDSYYGYTF. Here the CDR3 DNA reads TGCGCCAGCAGCTTGGACAGTTACTATGGCTACACCTTC. The entire variable domain, with the rest obtained from reference TRBV5-1 and TRBJ1-2, is as follows: KAGVTQTPRYLIKTRGQQVTLSCSPISGHRSVSWYQQTPGQGLQFLFEYFSETQRNKGNFPGRFSGRQFSNSRSEMNVSTLELGDSALYLCASSLDSYYGYTFGSGTRLTVV.

The chain recombines TRBV6-6 with TRBJ1-2; 9 bases line up with TRBD1. V shed 8 bases and J 2 bases; nucleotides not matched to a gene: 3. In germline, CDR1 is MNHNY, CDR2 SVGAGI (reference sequence). The CDR3 totals 13 residues. CDR3 bases: TGTGCCAGCCGGGGGACAGGGAACTATGGCTACACCTTC. Amino acids: CASRGTGNYGYTF.